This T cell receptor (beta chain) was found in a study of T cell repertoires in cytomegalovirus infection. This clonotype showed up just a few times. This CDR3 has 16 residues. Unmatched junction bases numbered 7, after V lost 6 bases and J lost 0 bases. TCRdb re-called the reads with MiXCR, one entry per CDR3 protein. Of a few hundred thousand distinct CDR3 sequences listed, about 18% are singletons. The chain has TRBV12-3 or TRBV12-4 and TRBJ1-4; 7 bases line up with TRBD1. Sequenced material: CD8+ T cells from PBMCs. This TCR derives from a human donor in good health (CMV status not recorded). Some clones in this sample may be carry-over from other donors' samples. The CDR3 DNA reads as TGTGCCAGCAGGTCCCGACAGGGCGCAACTAATGAAAAACTGTTTTTT. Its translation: CASRSRQGATNEKLFF.